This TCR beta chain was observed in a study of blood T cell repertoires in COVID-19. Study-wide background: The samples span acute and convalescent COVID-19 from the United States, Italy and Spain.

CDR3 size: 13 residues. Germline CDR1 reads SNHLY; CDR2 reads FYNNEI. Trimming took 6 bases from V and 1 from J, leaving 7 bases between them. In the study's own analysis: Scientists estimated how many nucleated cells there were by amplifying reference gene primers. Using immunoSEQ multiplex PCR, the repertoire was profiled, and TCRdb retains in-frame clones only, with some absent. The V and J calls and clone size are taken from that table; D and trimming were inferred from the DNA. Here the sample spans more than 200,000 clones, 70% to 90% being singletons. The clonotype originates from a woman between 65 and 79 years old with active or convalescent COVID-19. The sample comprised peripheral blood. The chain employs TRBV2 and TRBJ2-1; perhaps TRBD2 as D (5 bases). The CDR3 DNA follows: TGTGCCAGCAGGGAGGTTTCCTACAATGAGCAGTTCTTC. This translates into CASREVSYNEQFF. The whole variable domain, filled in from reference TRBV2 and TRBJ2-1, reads EPEVTQTPSHQVTQMGQEVILRCVPISNHLYFYWYRQILGQKVEFLVSFYNNEISEKSEIFDDQFSVERPDGSNFTLKIRSTKLEDSAMYFCASREVSYNEQFFGPGTRLTVL.